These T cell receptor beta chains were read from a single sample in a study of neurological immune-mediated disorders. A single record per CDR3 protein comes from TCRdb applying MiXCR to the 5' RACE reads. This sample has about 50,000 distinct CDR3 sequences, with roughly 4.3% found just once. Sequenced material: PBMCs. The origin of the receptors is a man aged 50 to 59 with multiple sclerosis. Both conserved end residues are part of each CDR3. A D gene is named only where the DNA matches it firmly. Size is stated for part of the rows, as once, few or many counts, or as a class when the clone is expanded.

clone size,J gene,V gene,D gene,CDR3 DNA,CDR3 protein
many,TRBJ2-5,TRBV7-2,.,TGTGCCAGCAGCTTAGGAATGGGGACCCAGTACTTC,CASSLGMGTQYF
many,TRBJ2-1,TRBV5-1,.,TGCGCCAGCAGCTTGGAGGAAGAGCAGTTCTTC,CASSLEEEQFF
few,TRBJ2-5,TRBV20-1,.,TGCAGTGCTCGGGGGGCCCAGGAGACCCAGTACTTC,CSARGAQETQYF
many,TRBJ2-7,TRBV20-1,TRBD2,TGCAGTGCTGCGGGGACTAGCGGCGCCTACGAGCAGTACTTC,CSAAGTSGAYEQYF
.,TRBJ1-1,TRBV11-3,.,TGTGCCAGCAGCTTAGAGGGGGGCACTGAAGCTTTCTTT,CASSLEGGTEAFF
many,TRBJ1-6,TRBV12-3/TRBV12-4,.,TGTGCCAGCATCGGGGGGAGAAATTCACCCCTCCACTTT,CASIGGRNSPLHF
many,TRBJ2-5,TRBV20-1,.,TGCAGTGCTAGAGCGCCCGGACTCCCTGAACAGCACTTC,CSARAPGLPEQHF
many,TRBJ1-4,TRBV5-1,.,TGCGCCAGCAGCCCCGAACCGGCAACTAATGAAAAACTGTTTTTT,CASSPEPATNEKLFF
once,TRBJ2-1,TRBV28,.,TGTGCCAGCAGATTCGGCCCACAGGTCGGGCAGTTCTTC,CASRFGPQVGQFF
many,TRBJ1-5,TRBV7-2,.,TGTGCCAGCAGTTTAGCGGGGGTTGGCAATCAGCCCCAGCATTTT,CASSLAGVGNQPQHF
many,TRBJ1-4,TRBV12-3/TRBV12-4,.,TGTGCCAGCAGTCAGGGACTCAGCCCAGCGACTAATGAAAAACTGTTTTTT,CASSQGLSPATNEKLFF
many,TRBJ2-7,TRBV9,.,TGTGCCAGCAGCGTAGCCCAAAATTACGAGCAGTACTTC,CASSVAQNYEQYF
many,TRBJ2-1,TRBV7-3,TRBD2,TGTGCCAGCAGCTTAACGAGTCGACTAGCGGGTACCTACAATGAGCAGTTCTTC,CASSLTSRLAGTYNEQFF
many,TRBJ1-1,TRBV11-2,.,TGTGCCAGCAGCCAATGGAACACTGAAGCTTTCTTT,CASSQWNTEAFF
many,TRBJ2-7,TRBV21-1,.,TGTGCCAGCAGCTTTACCCTTGATTCCTACGAGCAGTACTTC,CASSFTLDSYEQYF
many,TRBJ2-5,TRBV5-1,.,TGCGCCAGCAGAACATTGAACCAAGAGACCCAGTACTTC,CASRTLNQETQYF
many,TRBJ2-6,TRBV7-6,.,TGTGCCAGCAGCTTAGAAGCGCAGGAATCCTCTGGGGCCAACGTCCTGACTTTC,CASSLEAQESSGANVLTF
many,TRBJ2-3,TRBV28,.,TGTGCCAGCATGAGGTATACGCAGTATTTT,CASMRYTQYF
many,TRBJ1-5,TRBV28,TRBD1,TGTGCCAGCAGTTTGGACAGGGGGTATCAGCCCCAGCATTTT,CASSLDRGYQPQHF
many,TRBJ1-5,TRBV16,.,TGTGCCAGCAGCCCCCTGGGCCAGCCCCAGCATTTT,CASSPLGQPQHF
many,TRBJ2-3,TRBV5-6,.,TGTGCCAGCACCTCTAAGGATACGCAGTATTTT,CASTSKDTQYF
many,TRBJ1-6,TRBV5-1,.,TGCGCCAGCAGCTTGGATTATTTCTCCTATAATTCACCCCTCCACTTT,CASSLDYFSYNSPLHF
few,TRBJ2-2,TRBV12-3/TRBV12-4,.,TGTGCCAGCAATCTAGCACGCAGGGGCACCGGGGAGCTGTTTTTT,CASNLARRGTGELFF
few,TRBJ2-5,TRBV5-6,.,TGTGCCAGCAGCTTGGGAGGGAACGTGGAGACCCAGTACTTC,CASSLGGNVETQYF
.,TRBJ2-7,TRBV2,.,TGTGCCAGCAGTGAACGGTCAGGGTTGTACGAGCAGTACTTC,CASSERSGLYEQYF
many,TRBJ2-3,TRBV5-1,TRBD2,TGCGCCAGCAGCCGAGGTCTAGCGGGGACTAGCACAGATACGCAGTATTTT,CASSRGLAGTSTDTQYF
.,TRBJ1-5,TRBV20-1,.,TGCAGTGCGCAAGGGAATCAGCCCCAGCATTTT,CSAQGNQPQHF
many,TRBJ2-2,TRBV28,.,TGTGCCAGCAGGTTAGCCGGGGAGCTGTTTTTT,CASRLAGELFF